Listed here are 6 T cell receptor beta chains from one sample, sequenced in a study of cytomegalovirus exposure and HLA in healthy donors. Vbeta (60) and Jbeta (13) primers were used in the PCR. The assay was immunoSEQ multiplex PCR, and TCRdb's table has in-frame clones only and misses some. The sample records fewer than 200,000 clones, 70% to 80% being singletons. Sequences were obtained from PBMCs. Source of these receptors: a female donor in good health and CMV-seronegative.

The chain has TRBV4-2 and TRBJ2-5, with D maybe TRBD2 (6 bases). In germline, CDR1 is LGHNA, CDR2 YNFKEQ. The V end lost 1 base, the J end lost 4 bases, and 10 bases lay between the germline ends. This CDR3 contains 14 residues. In DNA, the CDR3 is TGTGCCAGCAGCCAAGCCTTAGCGGTAGAGACCCAGTACTTC. Its protein product is CASSQALAVETQYF.

The chain couples TRBV6-1 to TRBJ1-1; unclear D gene. Germline assignment: CDR1 MNHNS and CDR2 SASEGT. This CDR3 spans 13 amino acids. V was shortened by 2 bases and J by 10 bases, with 14 bases between the two germline ends. The CDR3 sequence is CASSELPGMRAFF. The CDR3, as DNA: TGTGCCAGCAGTGAACTTCCCGGGATGCGAGCTTTCTTT.

This chain connects TRBV15 to TRBJ2-5; 11 bases align to TRBD2. The V gene's germline CDR1 is LNHNV and CDR2 YYDKDF (reference sequence). With V trimmed by 4 bases and J by 0 bases, 10 bases remained unmatched. CDR3 length equals 18 residues. The CDR3 sequence is CATSIRRSSGGNQETQYF. The CDR3 coding sequence is TGTGCCACCAGCATAAGACGGTCTAGCGGGGGGAACCAAGAGACCCAGTACTTC.

The rearrangement uses TRBV7-2 and TRBJ2-5, with 8 bases that match TRBD2. J gave up 2 bases and V 6 bases, and 2 bases lay outside the gene matches. The CDR3 totals 13 residues. Germline assignment: CDR1 SGHTA and CDR2 FQGNSA. The CDR3 protein is CASRIAGQETQYF. The CDR3 region has the DNA TGTGCCAGCAGGATAGCGGGGCAAGAGACCCAGTACTTC.

This chain connects TRBV6-5 to TRBJ2-5; 9 nucleotides line up with TRBD2. Germline loops: CDR1 MNHEY, CDR2 SVGAGI. This CDR3 spans 16 amino acids. Germline trimming cut 4 bases from V and 5 bases from J; bases unmatched to any gene: 11. CDR3 sequence: CASSSKRLAGWETQYF. Here the CDR3 DNA reads TGTGCCAGCAGTTCCAAGAGGCTAGCGGGATGGGAGACCCAGTACTTC.

The chain combines TRBV13 with TRBJ2-1; TRBD2 matches 7 bases. This CDR3 is built from 15 residues. The junction had 8 bases not matched to a gene; V was cut back by 5 bases and J by 4 bases. The germline gives CDR1 PRHDT, CDR2 FYEKMQ (reference sequence). The CDR3 protein is CASSPRTRLYNEQFF. The CDR3 DNA reads TGTGCCAGCAGCCCGCGGACTAGGCTGTACAATGAGCAGTTCTTC.